Described below is a single T cell receptor (beta chain) sequence and its context. The data were obtained in a study of technical replicates of blood from a few donors. Method: immunoSEQ multiplex PCR; TCRdb's copy keeps in-frame clones and lacks some. The data contain tens of thousands of clones, 91% of them singletons. The V gene's germline CDR1 is SNHLY and CDR2 FYNNEI. With 5 bases removed from V and 4 bases from J, the gap between germline ends came to 12 bases. The CDR3 is made up of 14 amino acids. The V gene is TRBV2, the J gene TRBJ2-1; D may be TRBD1 (6 bases). Sequenced: T cells isolated from PBMCs. The clonotype was recovered from a human donor in good health. Some clones in this sample may be carry-over from other donors' samples. The CDR3 bases are TGTGCCAGCAGTTTACAACAGGGTTACAATGAGCAGTTCTTC. Encoded protein: CASSLQQGYNEQFF.